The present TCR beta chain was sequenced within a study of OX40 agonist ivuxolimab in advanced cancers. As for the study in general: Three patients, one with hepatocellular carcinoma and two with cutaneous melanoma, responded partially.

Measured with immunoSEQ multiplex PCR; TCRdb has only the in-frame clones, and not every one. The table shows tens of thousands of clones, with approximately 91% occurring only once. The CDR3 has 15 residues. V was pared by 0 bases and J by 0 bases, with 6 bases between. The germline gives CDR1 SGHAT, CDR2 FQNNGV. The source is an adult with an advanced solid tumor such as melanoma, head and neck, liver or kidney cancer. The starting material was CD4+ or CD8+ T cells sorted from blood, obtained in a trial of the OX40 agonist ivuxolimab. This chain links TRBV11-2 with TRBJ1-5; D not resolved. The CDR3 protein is CASSLDSHSNQPQHF. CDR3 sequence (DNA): TGTGCCAGCAGCTTAGACTCCCATAGCAATCAGCCCCAGCATTTT.